This T cell receptor (beta chain) was identified during a study of blood T cell repertoires in COVID-19. Study at large: PBMCs, B-cell-depleted T cells, or T cells were the source of the cDNA or gDNA that made up the material.

The germline CDR1 and CDR2 sequences are SGHKS and YYEKEE (reference sequence). V gave up 2 bases and J gave up 0 bases; unmatched junction bases: 5. This CDR3 spans 18 amino acids. Original methodology: Estimation of nucleated cell counts was performed using reference gene primer amplification. Sequencing was performed with immunoSEQ multiplex PCR; in TCRdb, only in-frame clones are kept and a portion is missing. The V and J calls and clone size were taken over from that table, and D and trimming were inferred from the DNA. Of around 230,000 clones listed, roughly 83% are singletons. The origin of this receptor is a man between 40 and 49 years old with acute or convalescent COVID-19. The sequencing sample was made of peripheral blood. The gene calls are TRBV5-5 and TRBJ2-2; 12 nucleotides agree with TRBD2. The DNA for the CDR3 is TGTGCCAGCAGCTTCGGGCTAGCGGGAGGGCCGAACACCGGGGAGCTGTTTTTT. Translation: CASSFGLAGGPNTGELFF.